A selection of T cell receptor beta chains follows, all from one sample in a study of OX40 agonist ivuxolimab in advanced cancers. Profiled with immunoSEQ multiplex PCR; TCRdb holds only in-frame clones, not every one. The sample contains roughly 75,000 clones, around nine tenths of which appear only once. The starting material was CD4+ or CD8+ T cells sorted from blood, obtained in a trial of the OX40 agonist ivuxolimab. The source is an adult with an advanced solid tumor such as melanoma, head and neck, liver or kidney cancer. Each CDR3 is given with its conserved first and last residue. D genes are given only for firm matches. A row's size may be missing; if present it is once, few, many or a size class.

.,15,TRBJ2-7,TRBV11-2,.,CASSPGPGEAYEQYF,TGTGCCAGCAGCCCCGGGCCAGGGGAAGCCTACGAGCAGTACTTC
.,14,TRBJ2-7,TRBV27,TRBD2,CASRLGLAAKEQYF,TGTGCCAGCAGACTCGGACTAGCGGCAAAAGAGCAGTACTTC
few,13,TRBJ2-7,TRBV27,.,CASSPSGLYEQYF,TGTGCCAGCAGTCCCTCTGGGCTCTACGAGCAGTACTTC
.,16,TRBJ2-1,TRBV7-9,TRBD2,CASSSTSGRAYNEQFF,TGTGCCAGCAGCTCGACTAGCGGGAGGGCCTACAATGAGCAGTTCTTC
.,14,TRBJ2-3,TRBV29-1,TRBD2,CSVRIISGTDTQYF,TGCAGCGTCCGCATAATTAGCGGGACAGATACGCAGTATTTT
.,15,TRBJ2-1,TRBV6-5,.,CASSPTWRRYNEQFF,TGTGCCAGCAGTCCTACCTGGCGGAGATACAATGAGCAGTTCTTC
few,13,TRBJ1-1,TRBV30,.,CAWSLQGDTEAFF,TGTGCCTGGAGTCTACAGGGTGACACTGAAGCTTTCTTT
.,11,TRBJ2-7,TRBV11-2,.,CASSLNYEQYF,TGTGCCAGCAGCTTGAACTACGAGCAGTACTTC
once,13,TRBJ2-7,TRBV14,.,CASSQGQSYEQYF,TGTGCCAGCAGCCAAGGACAGAGCTACGAGCAGTACTTC
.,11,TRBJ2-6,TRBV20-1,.,CATSGANVLTF,TGCGCGACCTCTGGGGCCAACGTCCTGACTTTC
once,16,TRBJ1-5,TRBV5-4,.,CASSLWGAPKGQPQHF,TGTGCCAGCAGCTTGTGGGGAGCCCCCAAGGGGCAGCCCCAGCATTTT
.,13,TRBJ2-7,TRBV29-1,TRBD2,CSVFSGRAYEQYF,TGCAGCGTTTTTAGCGGGAGGGCCTACGAGCAGTACTTC
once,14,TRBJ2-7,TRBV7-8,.,CASSPLAYSYEQYF,TGTGCCAGCAGCCCTCTAGCGTACTCCTACGAGCAGTACTTC
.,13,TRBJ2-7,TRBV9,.,CASSVGMSYEQYF,TGTGCCAGCAGCGTAGGAATGTCCTACGAGCAGTACTTC
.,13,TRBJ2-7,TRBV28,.,CASKGTLRHEQYF,TGTGCCAGTAAAGGGACTCTTCGGCACGAGCAGTACTTC
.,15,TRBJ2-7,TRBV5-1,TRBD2,CASSERLAGAYEQYF,TGCGCCAGCAGCGAAAGACTAGCGGGAGCCTACGAGCAGTACTTC
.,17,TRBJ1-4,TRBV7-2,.,CASSPARDRPENEKLFF,TGTGCCAGCAGCCCAGCGCGCGACAGGCCAGAGAATGAAAAACTGTTTTTT
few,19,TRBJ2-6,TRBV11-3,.,CASSLDRWLANPGANVLTF,TGTGCCAGCAGCTTAGATCGGTGGCTAGCCAATCCTGGGGCCAACGTCCTGACTTTC
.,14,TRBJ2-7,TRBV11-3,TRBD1,CASSFDRGLNEQYF,TGTGCCAGCAGCTTTGACAGGGGGCTTAACGAGCAGTACTTC
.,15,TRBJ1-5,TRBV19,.,CASSSYRDSNQPQHF,TGTGCCAGTAGTTCCTACAGGGATAGCAATCAGCCCCAGCATTTT
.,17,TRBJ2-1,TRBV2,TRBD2,CASSQTSGRVLYNEQFF,TGTGCCAGCAGTCAGACTAGCGGGAGGGTCCTCTACAATGAGCAGTTCTTC
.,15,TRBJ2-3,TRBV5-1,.,CASSFSGTGGDTQYF,TGCGCCAGCAGCTTCTCCGGGACCGGGGGCGATACGCAGTATTTT
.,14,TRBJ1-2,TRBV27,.,CASSERISEDGYTF,TGTGCCAGCAGTGAACGGATCAGCGAGGATGGCTACACCTTC
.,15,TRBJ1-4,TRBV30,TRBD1,CAWGTGVASTEKLFF,TGTGCCTGGGGGACAGGGGTTGCGTCCACTGAAAAACTGTTTTTT
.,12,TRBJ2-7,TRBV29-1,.,CSVEVGLYEQYF,TGCAGCGTTGAAGTCGGACTTTACGAGCAGTACTTC
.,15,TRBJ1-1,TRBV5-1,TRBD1,CASSLAGQGSTEAFF,TGCGCCAGCAGCTTGGCCGGACAGGGGAGCACTGAAGCTTTCTTT
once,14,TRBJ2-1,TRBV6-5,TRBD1,CASSRDRDYNEQFF,TGTGCCAGCAGCCGGGACAGGGACTACAATGAGCAGTTCTTC
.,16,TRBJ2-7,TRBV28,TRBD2,CASWPGGTPSSYEQYF,TGTGCCAGCTGGCCGGGAGGGACACCAAGCTCCTACGAGCAGTACTTC
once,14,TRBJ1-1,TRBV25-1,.,CASSEWAGNTEAFF,TGTGCCAGCAGTGAATGGGCAGGGAACACTGAAGCTTTCTTT
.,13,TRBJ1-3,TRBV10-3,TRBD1,CAITPGQGDTIYF,TGTGCCATCACCCCGGGACAGGGAGACACCATATATTTT
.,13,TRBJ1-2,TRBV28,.,CASSPTGRYGYTF,TGTGCCAGCAGTCCGACAGGTCGCTATGGCTACACCTTC
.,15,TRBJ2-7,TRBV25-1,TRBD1,CASSALGQRAYEQYF,TGTGCCAGCAGTGCTCTGGGACAGAGAGCCTACGAGCAGTACTTC
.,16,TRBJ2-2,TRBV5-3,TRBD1,CARRDRRDPNTGELFF,TGTGCCAGACGGGACAGGAGGGACCCGAACACCGGGGAGCTGTTTTTT
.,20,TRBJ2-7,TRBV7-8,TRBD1,CASSGDRQGRSKLGSYEQYF,TGTGCCAGCAGCGGGGACCGACAGGGTCGGTCCAAGTTAGGGTCCTACGAGCAGTACTTC
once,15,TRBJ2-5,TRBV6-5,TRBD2,CASTQTSGHFETQYF,TGTGCCAGCACTCAGACTAGCGGGCACTTCGAGACCCAGTACTTC
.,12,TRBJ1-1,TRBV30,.,CAWSWVNTEAFF,TGTGCCTGGAGTTGGGTGAACACTGAAGCTTTCTTT
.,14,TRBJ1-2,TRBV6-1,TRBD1,CASSETGQGSGYTF,TGTGCCAGCAGTGAAACGGGACAGGGGTCTGGCTACACCTTC
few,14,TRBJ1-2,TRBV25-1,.,CASSETGTPEGYTF,TGTGCCAGCAGTGAGACCGGGACACCCGAGGGCTACACCTTC
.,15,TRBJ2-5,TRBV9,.,CASSRSGDLLETQYF,TGTGCCAGCAGCCGGTCGGGGGACCTCCTGGAGACCCAGTACTTC
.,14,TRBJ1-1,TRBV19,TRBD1,CATCRDSANTEAFF,TGTGCCACATGCAGGGACAGTGCGAACACTGAAGCTTTCTTT
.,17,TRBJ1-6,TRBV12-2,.,CASRSFAAGTSNSPLHF,.
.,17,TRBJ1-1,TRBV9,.,CASSAGTGTRMNTEAFF,TGTGCCAGCAGCGCCGGGACGGGGACCAGGATGAACACTGAAGCTTTCTTT
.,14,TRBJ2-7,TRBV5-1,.,CASSLPQGSDEQYF,TGCGCCAGCAGCTTGCCCCAGGGTTCCGACGAGCAGTACTTC
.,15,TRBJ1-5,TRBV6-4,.,CASTRHCTCNQPQHF,TGTGCCAGCACTAGACACTGTACATGCAATCAGCCCCAGCATTTT
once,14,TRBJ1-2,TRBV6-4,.,CASSEFGPGYGYTF,TGTGCCAGCAGTGAATTTGGGCCGGGCTATGGCTACACCTTC
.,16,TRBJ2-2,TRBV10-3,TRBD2,CAISDRAGINTGELFF,TGTGCCATCAGTGATCGAGCGGGAATCAACACCGGGGAGCTGTTTTTT
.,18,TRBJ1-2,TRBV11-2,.,CASTPGFTGAKWDYGYTF,TGTGCCAGCACCCCCGGTTTTACTGGGGCCAAATGGGACTATGGCTACACCTTC
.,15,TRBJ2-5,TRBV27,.,CASSLSPGLQETQYF,TGTGCCAGCAGTTTATCCCCCGGACTACAAGAGACCCAGTACTTC
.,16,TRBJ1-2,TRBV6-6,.,CASSYSEGLANYGYTF,TGTGCCAGCAGTTACTCGGAAGGATTAGCTAACTATGGCTACACCTTC
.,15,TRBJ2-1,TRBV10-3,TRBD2,CAISVREDGYNEQFF,TGTGCCATCAGTGTTCGGGAGGATGGGTACAATGAGCAGTTCTTC
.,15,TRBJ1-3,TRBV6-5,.,CASRPGQSSGNTIYF,TGTGCCAGCAGGCCAGGACAGAGCTCTGGAAACACCATATATTTT
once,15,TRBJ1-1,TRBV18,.,CASSLQSAGITEAFF,TGTGCCAGCTCACTACAAAGCGCGGGGATCACTGAAGCTTTCTTT
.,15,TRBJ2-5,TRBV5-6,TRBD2,CASSLVAGAGETQYF,TGTGCCAGCAGCTTGGTTGCGGGAGCGGGGGAGACCCAGTACTTC
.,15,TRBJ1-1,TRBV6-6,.,CASSYLGPADTEAFF,TGTGCCAGCAGTTACCTAGGACCTGCGGACACTGAAGCTTTCTTT
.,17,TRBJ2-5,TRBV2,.,CASSEAQMWQPLETQYF,TGTGCCAGCAGTGAAGCGCAAATGTGGCAGCCTCTTGAGACCCAGTACTTC
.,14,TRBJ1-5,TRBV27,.,CASSLRGRNQPQHF,TGTGCCAGCAGTTTGAGGGGCCGCAATCAGCCCCAGCATTTT
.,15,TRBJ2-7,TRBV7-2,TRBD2,CASSLIAGGPYEQYF,TGTGCCAGCAGCTTAATCGCGGGAGGGCCCTACGAGCAGTACTTC